This T cell receptor (beta chain) was recorded in a study of T-cell reconstitution after alpha-beta-depleted transplantation in children. V lost 5 bases to trimming and J lost 0 bases; unmatched junction nucleotides: 5. The CDR3 consists of 16 residues. Germline-derived CDR1 and CDR2 are SGHTA and FQGTGA. This clonotype was picked up many times. The library targeted TCRbeta and was prepared with unique molecular identifiers. TCRdb fed the PCR reads into MiXCR, producing one record per CDR3 protein. The sample has about 72,000 distinct CDR3 sequences; about 7% are singletons. The specimen comprised PBMCs from the stem cell graft donor, sampled from the stem cell graft. The receptor's source is a human donor who donated a stem cell graft to a child with acute lymphoblastic leukemia. This sequence joins TRBV7-3 and TRBJ2-3, with 10 bases aligning to TRBD2. The CDR3 DNA follows: TGTGCCAGCAGCGATCCGACTAGCGGGAGCACAGATACGCAGTATTTT. It yields the protein CASSDPTSGSTDTQYF.